This TCR beta chain was profiled in a study of early T cells in non-severe SARS-CoV-2 infection. Overall study context: Whole-blood bulk RNA, unsorted, was sequenced, and chains were unpaired. Study findings and constraints: Matching with VDJdb favored anti-spike CD8 responses (missing private and CD4 specificities).

On this clonotype: Its antigen is as yet unknown.

Individual cDNA molecules received unique molecular identifiers. TCRdb re-derived calls from the 5' RACE reads in MiXCR, one entry per CDR3 protein. Of approximately 71,000 distinct CDR3 sequences listed, 12% were seen once; the top ten hold 2.5% to 3.5%. Germline V lookup: CDR1 KGHSH, CDR2 LQKENI. CDR3 length: 14 amino acids. V dropped 7 bases and J dropped 7; count of bases not matched to a gene: 7. This sequence joins TRBV18 and TRBJ2-2, with 9 bases aligning to TRBD1. The sequencing here drew on whole blood, taken at baseline. The clonotype comes from an adult who was a healthcare worker with PCR-confirmed SARS-CoV-2 infection or an uninfected control (not recorded which). The CDR3 nucleotides are TGTGCCAGCTGCATGGGACAGGGAAACGGGGAGCTGTTTTTT. Translated, it gives CASCMGQGNGELFF.